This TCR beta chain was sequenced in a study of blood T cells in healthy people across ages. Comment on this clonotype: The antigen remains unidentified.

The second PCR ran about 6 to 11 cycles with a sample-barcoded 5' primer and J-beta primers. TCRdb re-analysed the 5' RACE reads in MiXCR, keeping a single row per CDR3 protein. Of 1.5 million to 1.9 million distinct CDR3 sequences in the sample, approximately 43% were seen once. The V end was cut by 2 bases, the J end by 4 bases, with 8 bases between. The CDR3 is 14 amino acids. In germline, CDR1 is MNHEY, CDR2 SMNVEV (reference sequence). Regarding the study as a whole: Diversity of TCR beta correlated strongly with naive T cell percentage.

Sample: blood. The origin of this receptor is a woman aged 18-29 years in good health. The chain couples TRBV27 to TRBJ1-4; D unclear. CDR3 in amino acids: CASSLTGINEKLFF. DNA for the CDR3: TGTGCCAGCAGTTTAACGGGGATTAATGAAAAACTGTTTTTT. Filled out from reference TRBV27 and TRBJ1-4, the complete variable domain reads EAQVTQNPRYLITVTGKKLTVTCSQNMNHEYMSWYRQDPGLGLRQIYYSMNVEVTDKGDVPEGYKVSRKEKRNFPLILESPSPNQTSLYFCASSLTGINEKLFFGSGTQLSVL.